The 17 T cell receptor beta chains presented below share a single source sample, sequenced in a study of blood T cell repertoires in COVID-19. Here immunoSEQ multiplex PCR was the method, and the copy in TCRdb shows in-frame clones only, minus some. The sample lists about 320,000 clones; 85% were seen once. Specimen: PBMCs or T cells enriched from blood (not recorded which). The receptors were gathered from a woman younger than 45 who had been exposed to COVID-19.

The chain employs TRBV5-6 and TRBJ1-5; D not certain. This CDR3 is built from 16 residues. Germline V gene lookup returns CDR1 SGHDT and CDR2 YYEEEE. Trimming stripped 0 bases from V and 5 bases from J, with 15 bases between. The CDR3 loop is CASSLAQATSDQPQHF. As DNA, the CDR3 is TGTGCCAGCAGCTTGGCCCAGGCAACCTCAGATCAGCCCCAGCATTTT.

The chain joins TRBV28 to TRBJ1-1; 8 bases fit TRBD1. The CDR3 has 13 amino acids. Looked up from germline, CDR1 is MDHEN and CDR2 is SYDVKM. The ends lost 6 bases at V and 1 base at J; junction bases unmatched: 1. The CDR3 protein is CASRGTGNTEAFF. DNA of the CDR3: TGTGCCAGCAGGGGGACAGGGAACACTGAAGCTTTCTTT. Together with reference TRBV28 and TRBJ1-1, the CDR3 gives the full variable domain: DVKVTQSSRYLVKRTGEKVFLECVQDMDHENMFWYRQDPGLGLRLIYFSYDVKMKEKGDIPEGYSVSREKKERFSLILESASTNQTSMYLCASRGTGNTEAFFGQGTRLTVV.

The chain links TRBV7-2 to TRBJ2-7; TRBD2 agrees at 14 bases. The CDR3 is made up of 16 amino acids. The V and J ends lost 5 bases and 7 bases, in that order; junction bases with no gene match: 10. Germline V gene lookup returns CDR1 SGHTA and CDR2 FQGNSA. This chain's CDR3 is CASSPRLAGGLREQYF. As DNA, the CDR3 is TGTGCCAGCAGCCCGCGACTAGCGGGGGGGCTTCGGGAGCAGTACTTC.

The rearrangement uses TRBV27 and TRBJ2-5, with D possibly TRBD2 on 5 matching bases. The CDR3 totals 11 residues. Germline CDR1 reads MNHEY; CDR2 reads SMNVEV (reference sequence). Trimming removed 6 bases from V and 5 bases from J, with 7 bases in between. As DNA, the CDR3 is TGTGCCAGCAGGACGGGGGAGACCCAGTACTTC. The encoded protein is CASRTGETQYF.

The chain carries TRBV2 and TRBJ1-2; D not certain. Germline values: CDR1 SNHLY, CDR2 FYNNEI. Trimming removed 0 bases from V and 7 bases from J, with 9 bases in between. The CDR3 runs 13 residues. The CDR3 sequence is CASSEARSGGYTF. In DNA form, the CDR3 reads TGTGCCAGCAGTGAAGCGAGGAGTGGTGGCTACACCTTC.

V is TRBV9 and J is TRBJ2-3; D not certain. Per germline, CDR1 SGDLS and CDR2 YYNGEE. The CDR3 loop spans 12 amino acids. Trimming left V 0 bases short and J 6 bases short, with 5 bases between. The CDR3 sequence: CASSVGQDTQYF. The CDR3 DNA sequence: TGTGCCAGCAGCGTAGGTCAGGATACGCAGTATTTT.

The chain couples TRBV11-2 to TRBJ2-7; the D gene is possibly TRBD2 (6 bases). Trimming stripped 5 bases from V and 4 bases from J, with 21 bases between. This CDR3 has 16 amino acids. The germline gives CDR1 SGHAT, CDR2 FQNNGV. CDR3 nucleotides: TGTGCCAGCAGCCTTGGCGGCGGACGGGGGAGATACGAGCAGTACTTC. This gives the protein CASSLGGGRGRYEQYF.

This clone was observed many times. The CDR3 sequence is CASSLSIGGTYEQYF. DNA for the CDR3: TGTGCCAGCAGCCTTAGTATCGGCGGCACCTACGAGCAGTACTTC. The chain carries TRBV5-4 and TRBJ2-7, with D unresolved. The CDR3 length is 15 residues. Germline loops: CDR1 SGHNT, CDR2 YYREEE (reference sequence). Trimming removed 4 bases from V and 2 bases from J, with 16 bases in between. Complete variable domain (other parts from reference TRBV5-4 and TRBJ2-7): ETGVTQSPTHLIKTRGQQVTLRCSSQSGHNTVSWYQQALGQGPQFIFQYYREEENGRGNFPPRFSGLQFPNYSSELNVNALELDDSALYLCASSLSIGGTYEQYFGPGTRLTVT.

In this sample, this clone turned up once. The chain combines TRBV6-5 with TRBJ2-1; D unclear. Trimming pared 5 bases from V and 4 bases from J, leaving 6 bases between. From germline, CDR1 is MNHEY and CDR2 SVGAGI. The CDR3 runs to 12 residues. CDR3 region: CASSNPYNEQFF. For the CDR3, the DNA is TGTGCCAGCAGTAATCCGTACAATGAGCAGTTCTTC.

The J gene is TRBJ2-7, the V gene TRBV6-1, with TRBD2 matching over 8 bases. The CDR3 extends over 15 amino acids. Trimming at V came to 2 bases and at J to 4 bases, leaving 7 bases not matched to a gene. CDR1 is MNHNS and CDR2 is SASEGT in the germline V gene. The CDR3 bases are TGTGCCAGCAGTGAATGGCAGTCTAGCGGGTACGAGCAGTACTTC. Translating gives CASSEWQSSGYEQYF.

The chain is built from TRBV28 and TRBJ2-3; TRBD2 agrees at 10 bases. Germline values: CDR1 MDHEN, CDR2 SYDVKM. V gave up 4 bases and J gave up 0 bases; unmatched junction bases: 4. This CDR3 contains 16 residues. The CDR3 loop reads CASSYLAGASTDTQYF. CDR3 sequence (DNA): TGTGCCAGCAGTTATCTAGCGGGAGCCAGCACAGATACGCAGTATTTT.

V is TRBV5-1 and J is TRBJ1-6, with 8 positions matching TRBD1. Germline values: CDR1 SGHRS, CDR2 YFSETQ. Trimming cost V 3 bases and J 6 bases; bases outside gene matches: 2. The CDR3 length is 14 residues. Here the CDR3 DNA reads TGCGCCAGCAGCTCTCAGGGGGCTAATTCACCCCTCCACTTT. Encoded protein: CASSSQGANSPLHF.

V gene TRBV7-2 combines with J gene TRBJ1-4; 7 bases are a match to TRBD1. The germline V gene encodes CDR1 SGHTA and CDR2 FQGNSA. J was trimmed by 7 bases and V by 5 bases; bases with no gene match: 10. The CDR3 sequence is 15 residues long. The CDR3 spells CASSPLTGNREKLFF. The CDR3 nucleotides read TGTGCCAGCAGCCCCCTGACAGGGAATCGTGAAAAACTGTTTTTT.

The V call is TRBV19, the J call TRBJ2-1; TRBD2 matches 15 bases. The ends lost 7 bases at V and 6 bases at J; junction bases unmatched: 4. The CDR3 has 15 residues. CDR1 is LNHDA, CDR2 SQIVND, per germline (reference sequence). The CDR3 spells CASTQGLAGGNEQFF. As DNA, the CDR3 is TGTGCCAGTACCCAGGGACTAGCGGGGGGCAATGAGCAGTTCTTC.

The chain uses TRBV24-1 and TRBJ1-5, with unresolved D. The V and J ends lost 2 bases and 3 bases respectively, with 13 bases between them. This CDR3 spans 16 amino acids. Germline loops: CDR1 KGHDR, CDR2 SFDVKD. The chain's CDR3 is CATSDSGGLPNQPQHF. Written as DNA, the CDR3 is TGTGCCACCAGTGATTCTGGCGGCCTTCCCAATCAGCCCCAGCATTTT.

The chain combines TRBV28 with TRBJ1-5; possible D gene TRBD1, 5 bases. CDR1 and CDR2 from the germline V gene are MDHEN and SYDVKM. The V and J ends lost 10 bases and 0 bases respectively, with 16 bases between them. The CDR3 length is 15 residues. The CDR3 nucleotides read TGTGCCACTCTGTGGGGGGTTTATAGCAATCAGCCCCAGCATTTT. It is translated as CATLWGVYSNQPQHF.

This chain connects TRBV7-3 to TRBJ2-3; D perhaps matches TRBD2 (7 bases). Germline V gene lookup returns CDR1 SGHTA and CDR2 FQGTGA. This CDR3 has 16 amino acids. The V end lost 5 bases, the J end lost 5 bases, and 20 bases lay between the germline ends. The DNA of the CDR3 is TGTGCCAGCAGCGTCCAGGGCGGGGGCCAGATAGATACGCAGTATTTT. Residues: CASSVQGGGQIDTQYF. Together with reference TRBV7-3 and TRBJ2-3, the CDR3 gives the full variable domain: GAGVSQTPSNKVTEKGKYVELRCDPISGHTALYWYRQSLGQGPEFLIYFQGTGAADDSGLPNDRFFAVRPEGSVSTLKIQRTERGDSAVYLCASSVQGGGQIDTQYFGPGTRLTVL.